The 28 T cell receptor beta chains below were found in one sample sequenced in a study of T cell responses to AZD1222 COVID-19 vaccine. This table comes from immunoSEQ multiplex PCR, and its TCRdb copy is limited to in-frame clones, with some not included. The table records roughly 92,000 clones, around 91% of them present only once. Sequenced here: peripheral blood, sampled on day 0 of AZD1222 vaccination. These receptors all stem from an adult in good health.

The chain is built from TRBV9 and TRBJ1-2; no definite D call. The CDR3 contains 12 residues. Trimming removed 2 bases at V and 1 base at J, with 3 bases between. Germline values: CDR1 SGDLS, CDR2 YYNGEE. The CDR3 DNA reads as TGTGCCAGCAGCGTTGGTAACTATGGCTACACCTTC. Translated, it gives CASSVGNYGYTF.

This chain connects TRBV6-6 to TRBJ2-3; D remains ambiguous. CDR1 MNHNY and CDR2 SVGAGI come from the germline V gene (reference sequence). The V gene lost 6 bases and the J gene lost 2 bases, with 15 bases spanning the gap. This CDR3 is built from 15 residues. As DNA, the CDR3 is TGTGCCAGCAGCGAAGACTCCGCCGACACAGATACGCAGTATTTT. Protein: CASSEDSADTDTQYF.

The V call is TRBV5-1, the J call TRBJ2-1; D uncertain. Germline CDR1 is SGHRS and CDR2 is YFSETQ. Trimming cost V 2 bases and J 1 base, with 7 bases left between them. CDR3 length equals 14 residues. CDR3 in amino acids: CASSLGFSYNEQFF. CDR3 sequence (DNA): TGCGCCAGCAGCTTAGGGTTTTCCTACAATGAGCAGTTCTTC.

The chain employs TRBV2 and TRBJ2-7; 10 nucleotides align to TRBD1. The CDR3 runs 14 residues. CDR1 and CDR2 from the germline V gene are SNHLY and FYNNEI. J was trimmed by 7 bases and V by 6 bases; bases with no gene match: 9. CDR3 sequence (DNA): TGTGCCAGCAGCGTAAGACAGGGGGCGTGGGAGCAGTACTTC. It specifies CASSVRQGAWEQYF. Variable domain in full (rest from reference TRBV2 and TRBJ2-7): EPEVTQTPSHQVTQMGQEVILRCVPISNHLYFYWYRQILGQKVEFLVSFYNNEISEKSEIFDDQFSVERPDGSNFTLKIRSTKLEDSAMYFCASSVRQGAWEQYFGPGTRLTVT.

The chain links TRBV29-1 to TRBJ1-2; unclear D gene. Trimming took off 4 bases at V and 4 bases at J, with 7 bases between the two ends. Germline V CDR1 and CDR2: SQVTM, ANQGSEA. CDR3 length: 11 amino acids. Here the CDR3 reads CSVGSSYGYTF. CDR3 in DNA: TGCAGCGTTGGGTCCAGCTATGGCTACACCTTC.

The chain couples TRBV6-4 to TRBJ2-7; D remains unclear. Trimming took 7 bases from V and 3 from J, leaving 16 bases between them. Germline V CDR1 and CDR2: MRHNA, SNTAGT. The CDR3 loop spans 14 amino acids. The CDR3 DNA reads TGTGCCAGCACATGGGGAAAAGATGGCTACGAGCAGTACTTC. Amino acids: CASTWGKDGYEQYF.

J is TRBJ2-7 and V is TRBV30; 12 bases map to TRBD2. V lost 1 base to trimming and J lost 3 bases; unmatched junction nucleotides: 4. The CDR3 extends over 15 amino acids. Germline V lookup: CDR1 GTSNPN, CDR2 SVGIG (reference sequence). CDR3 sequence: CAWSGRLAGDYEQYF. Here the CDR3 DNA reads TGTGCCTGGAGTGGCAGACTAGCGGGGGACTACGAGCAGTACTTC.

This clone was recorded only once. The chain employs TRBV5-1 and TRBJ1-6, with D tentatively TRBD1 (5 bases). V was shortened by 4 bases and J by 0 bases, with 17 bases between the two germline ends. Germline CDR1 reads SGHRS; CDR2 reads YFSETQ. This CDR3 has 18 amino acids. This CDR3 reads CASSPSLGRISYNSPLHF. CDR3 nucleotide sequence: TGCGCCAGCAGCCCTAGCCTGGGACGGATCTCCTATAATTCACCCCTCCACTTT. The variable domain in full, completed from reference TRBV5-1 and TRBJ1-6, reads KAGVTQTPRYLIKTRGQQVTLSCSPISGHRSVSWYQQTPGQGLQFLFEYFSETQRNKGNFPGRFSGRQFSNSRSEMNVSTLELGDSALYLCASSPSLGRISYNSPLHFGNGTRLTVT.

The gene calls are TRBV5-5 and TRBJ1-4; tentative D call: TRBD1 (5 bases). The germline V gene encodes CDR1 SGHKS and CDR2 YYEKEE (reference sequence). The V gene lost 4 bases and the J gene lost 8 bases, with 18 bases spanning the gap. The CDR3 is 15 residues long. The CDR3 coding sequence is TGTGCCAGCAGCACTGACAGCTTCTTCGGGGAAAAACTGTTTTTT. The encoded protein is CASSTDSFFGEKLFF. The full variable domain, in which reference TRBV5-5 and TRBJ1-4 provide the parts outside the CDR3, is DAGVTQSPTHLIKTRGQQVTLRCSPISGHKSVSWYQQVLGQGPQFIFQYYEKEERGRGNFPDRFSARQFPNYSSELNVNALLLGDSALYLCASSTDSFFGEKLFFGSGTQLSVL.

V is TRBV5-1 and J is TRBJ1-2; D is undetermined. The ends were cut back, 4 bases at V and 4 bases at J, with 11 bases in the middle. The germline V gene has CDR1 SGHRS and CDR2 YFSETQ. The CDR3 contains 13 residues. The CDR3 loop reads CASSLEASYGYTF. CDR3 DNA sequence: TGCGCCAGCAGCCTCGAAGCGAGCTATGGCTACACCTTC. Together with reference TRBV5-1 and TRBJ1-2, the CDR3 gives the full variable domain: KAGVTQTPRYLIKTRGQQVTLSCSPISGHRSVSWYQQTPGQGLQFLFEYFSETQRNKGNFPGRFSGRQFSNSRSEMNVSTLELGDSALYLCASSLEASYGYTFGSGTRLTVV.

This clone showed up just a few times. V is TRBV10-3 and J is TRBJ2-2; D might be TRBD1 or TRBD2, each matching 7 bases. Germline CDR1 ENHRY, CDR2 SYGVKD. V lost 6 bases and J lost 4, with 12 bases in between. The CDR3 length is 14 residues. CDR3 sequence: CAIRAGQSTGELFF. CDR3 bases: TGTGCCATCAGAGCGGGACAGAGCACCGGGGAGCTGTTTTTT.

The chain couples TRBV6-5 to TRBJ1-2; D is ambiguous. Germline CDR1 MNHEY, CDR2 SVGAGI. Trimming shortened V by 2 bases and J by 3 bases, and 10 bases separated the two germline ends. This CDR3 comprises 14 residues. The CDR3 loop reads CASSYEGQDYGYTF. CDR3 sequence (DNA): TGTGCCAGCAGTTACGAGGGCCAGGACTATGGCTACACCTTC.

This clone was seen repeatedly, ten times or more. The gene calls are TRBV9 and TRBJ1-5; 7 bases map to TRBD1. CDR1 is SGDLS, CDR2 YYNGEE, per germline. The junction had 8 bases not matched to a gene; V was cut back by 3 bases and J by 8 bases. The CDR3 totals 14 residues. The CDR3 bases are TGTGCCAGCAGCGCAGACAGGGACGGGGAGCCCCAGCATTTT. This translates into CASSADRDGEPQHF.

This chain uses TRBV4-3 with TRBJ1-1; D is unresolved. This CDR3 has 17 amino acids. CDR1 and CDR2 from the germline V gene are LGHNA and YSLEER. V was shortened by 1 base and J by 3 bases, with 18 bases between the two germline ends. CDR3 DNA sequence: TGCGCCAGCAGCCAAGTATCGAACCCCGGACGGTACACTGAAGCTTTCTTT. Protein: CASSQVSNPGRYTEAFF.

The chain carries TRBV6-2 or TRBV6-3 and TRBJ1-2; possibly TRBD1 for D (6 bases). This CDR3 comprises 17 residues. The germline V gene encodes CDR1 MNHEY and CDR2 SVGEGT. Deletions cut 0 bases from V and 4 bases from J, with 18 bases between. This CDR3 reads CASSYSGAGESPYGYTF. DNA of the CDR3: TGTGCCAGCAGTTACTCGGGGGCCGGGGAAAGCCCCTATGGCTACACCTTC.

There are a few counts of this clone. The V gene is TRBV10-1, the J gene TRBJ1-5, with 10 nucleotides matching TRBD1. Germline loops: CDR1 WNHNN, CDR2 SYGVQD (reference sequence). CDR3 length: 17 residues. V lost 6 bases, J lost 4 bases, and 12 bases stayed unmatched. This CDR3 is CASRNGVGTGANQPQHF. CDR3 DNA: TGCGCCAGCAGAAACGGGGTAGGGACAGGGGCTAATCAGCCCCAGCATTTT.

V is TRBV10-3 and J is TRBJ1-2; D gene ambiguous. V was shortened by 4 bases and J by 8 bases, with 17 bases between the two germline ends. Germline V lookup: CDR1 ENHRY, CDR2 SYGVKD. The CDR3 runs to 14 residues. CDR3 sequence reads: CAISVRQDSTGYTF. Written as DNA, the CDR3 is TGTGCCATCAGTGTTAGGCAGGACTCGACGGGCTACACCTTC.

The CDR3 region is CASSRRDRGGIDTIYF. The CDR3 region has the DNA TGTGCCAGCAGCCGCAGGGACAGGGGTGGTATAGACACCATATATTTT. The chain carries TRBV7-2 and TRBJ1-3; 10 positions match TRBD1. CDR3 length equals 16 residues. Germline-derived CDR1 and CDR2 are SGHTA and FQGNSA. V gave up 5 bases and J gave up 8 bases; unmatched junction bases: 12.

The rearrangement links TRBV3-1 (or the pseudogene TRBV3-2) to TRBJ1-2, with D unresolved. Trimming stripped 4 bases from V and 0 bases from J, with 15 bases between. This CDR3 has 16 residues. CDR1 is LGHDT and CDR2 is YNNKEL in the germline V gene (reference sequence). CDR3 sequence: CASSPPPQEANYGYTF. In DNA form, the CDR3 reads TGTGCCAGCAGCCCCCCACCGCAAGAAGCTAACTATGGCTACACCTTC.

The chain uses TRBV3-1 (or the pseudogene TRBV3-2) and TRBJ1-5, with no clear D. CDR3 length: 16 amino acids. Germline V lookup: CDR1 LGHDT, CDR2 YNNKEL (reference sequence). V was cut by 8 bases and J by 11 bases, with 28 bases left in between. The CDR3 reads CASLIREGPSGLTQHF. For the CDR3, the DNA is TGTGCCAGCCTAATACGGGAAGGACCCTCAGGATTGACCCAGCATTTT.

This clone has a count of ten or more. The V and J genes are TRBV5-8 and TRBJ1-3; D possibly corresponds to TRBD1 (5 bases). The CDR3 length is 16 residues. The germline gives CDR1 SGHTS, CDR2 YDEGEE. V lost 4 bases, J lost 0 bases, and 14 bases lay in between. The chain's CDR3 is CASSPPRGNSGNTIYF. The CDR3 bases are TGTGCCAGCAGCCCGCCTCGGGGCAACTCTGGAAACACCATATATTTT.

This rearrangement joins TRBV27 to TRBJ2-7; 8 bases match TRBD1. From germline, CDR1 is MNHEY and CDR2 SMNVEV (reference sequence). This CDR3 spans 17 amino acids. J gave up 1 base and V 5 bases, and 13 bases lay outside the gene matches. CDR3 region: CASSLRIRTGISYEQYF. The CDR3, as DNA: TGTGCCAGCAGTCTTCGGATTAGGACAGGGATATCCTACGAGCAGTACTTC.

The V call is TRBV7-9, the J call TRBJ1-2; D is unresolved. V lost 7 bases and J 0 bases, leaving 15 bases between the germline ends. Germline V lookup: CDR1 SEHNR, CDR2 FQNEAQ (reference sequence). This CDR3 has 15 residues. This chain's CDR3 is CASNIPTDPNYGYTF. In nucleotides, the CDR3 is TGTGCCAGCAACATTCCGACTGATCCTAACTATGGCTACACCTTC.

The chain has TRBV4-2 and TRBJ1-2; D is perhaps TRBD1 (5 bases). This CDR3 contains 14 residues. Germline values: CDR1 LGHNA, CDR2 YNFKEQ. Trimming removed 1 base from V and 8 bases from J, with 14 bases in between. The CDR3 protein is CASSQVDTTEGYTF. In DNA, the CDR3 is TGTGCCAGCAGCCAAGTGGACACAACCGAGGGCTACACCTTC.

The V call is TRBV9, the J call TRBJ1-6, with TRBD1 matching over 10 bases. This CDR3 spans 16 amino acids. Germline trimming cut 4 bases from V and 9 bases from J; bases unmatched to any gene: 10. CDR1 and CDR2 from the germline V gene are SGDLS and YYNGEE. The CDR3 region has the DNA TGTGCCAGCAGCCCGGATGGGGGGACAGGGGCTTCACCCCTCCACTTT. It yields the protein CASSPDGGTGASPLHF.

Written as DNA, the CDR3 is TGTGCCAGCAGACCCGGGACAGGGGACGGCTACACCTTC. Its translation is CASRPGTGDGYTF. V and J are TRBV6-4 and TRBJ1-2; TRBD1 aligns across 10 bases. CDR1 and CDR2 from the germline V gene are MRHNA and SNTAGT. CDR3 length equals 13 residues. Losses at the gene ends were 6 bases for V and 8 bases for J; bases not matched to a gene: 6.

This chain uses TRBV18 with TRBJ1-5; D possibly corresponds to TRBD1 (6 bases). V was pared by 5 bases and J by 3 bases, with 11 bases between. The CDR3 spans 14 residues. Looked up from germline, CDR1 is KGHSH and CDR2 is LQKENI. Here the CDR3 reads CASSTGFSNQPQHF. DNA of the CDR3: TGTGCCAGCTCAACAGGGTTTTCCAATCAGCCCCAGCATTTT.

The J gene is TRBJ2-2, the V gene TRBV10-2; D not resolved. The CDR3 runs to 14 residues. V lost 0 bases to trimming and J lost 4 bases, with 6 bases between them. Germline loops: CDR1 WSHSY, CDR2 SAAADI. The CDR3, as DNA: TGCGCCAGCAGTGAGTCGGCCAGCACCGGGGAGCTGTTTTTT. Protein: CASSESASTGELFF.